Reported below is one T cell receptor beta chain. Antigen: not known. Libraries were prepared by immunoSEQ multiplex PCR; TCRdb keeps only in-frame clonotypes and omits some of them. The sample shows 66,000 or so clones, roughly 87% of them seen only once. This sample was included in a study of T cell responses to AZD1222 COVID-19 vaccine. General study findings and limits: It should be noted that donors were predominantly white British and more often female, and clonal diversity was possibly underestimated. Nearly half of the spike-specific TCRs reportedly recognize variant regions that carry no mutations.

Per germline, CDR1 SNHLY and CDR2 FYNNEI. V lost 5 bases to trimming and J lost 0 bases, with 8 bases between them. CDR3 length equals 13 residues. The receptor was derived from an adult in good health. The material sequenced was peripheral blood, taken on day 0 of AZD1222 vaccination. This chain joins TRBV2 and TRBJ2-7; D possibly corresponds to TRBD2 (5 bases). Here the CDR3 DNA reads TGTGCCAGCAGTAACGGGATCTCCTACGAGCAGTACTTC. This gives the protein CASSNGISYEQYF.